Below are 22 T cell receptor beta chains sequenced from a single sample in a study of breast tumors, draining lymph nodes, adjacent tissues. The lymph nodes were axillary draining lymph nodes from breast cancer patients. From the multiplex PCR reads, TCRdb called clonotypes with MiXCR, one entry per CDR3 protein. The table has about 140,000 distinct CDR3 sequences, approximately 32% seen once; the top ten hold 2% to 2.5%. The sequencing input was axillary lymph node tissue. The receptors here all came from a female donor with breast cancer. Some clones in this sample may be carry-over from other donors' samples.

This clonotype was found many times. The chain is built from TRBV10-2 and TRBJ2-5; 9 bases are a match to TRBD2. V was clipped by 8 bases and J by 1 base; unmatched bases: 2. This CDR3 spans 13 amino acids. The germline gives CDR1 WSHSY, CDR2 SAAADI. The CDR3 loop is CASLAGVQETQYF. In DNA form, the CDR3 reads TGCGCCAGCTTAGCGGGGGTCCAAGAGACCCAGTACTTC.

This clonotype was seen at least ten times. The chain joins TRBV24-1 to TRBJ2-2; D tentatively fits TRBD1 or TRBD2 (6 bases each). V was pared by 6 bases and J by 0 bases, with 13 bases between. The CDR3 loop spans 16 amino acids. CDR1 and CDR2 from the germline V gene are KGHDR and SFDVKD. The CDR3 spells CATSRGAPPNTGELFF. CDR3 nucleotides: TGTGCCACCAGTAGGGGGGCTCCACCGAACACCGGGGAGCTGTTTTTT.

As regards this clonotype: One end of the junction is discordant with germline, which a read error may explain. The chain has TRBV6-2 or TRBV6-3 and TRBJ1-2, with D possibly matching TRBD1 (5 bases). The CDR3 loop spans 13 amino acids. Germline CDR1 reads MNHEY; CDR2 reads SVGEGT. CDR3: CASSHGGNSGYTF. As DNA, the CDR3 is TGTGCCAGCAGTCACGGGGGGAACTCTGGCTACACCTTC.

Many counts were recorded for this clonotype. The genes are TRBV12-3 or TRBV12-4 and TRBJ1-2; TRBD1 might be the D (5 bases). V was pared by 2 bases and J by 7 bases, with 17 bases between. There are 15 residues in the CDR3. The CDR3 coding sequence is TGTGCCAGCAGTTTAAGTGTCGGGCAGGGTGGTGGCTACACCTTC. It translates to CASSLSVGQGGGYTF.

This clonotype was recorded at least ten times. This chain links TRBV20-1 with TRBJ1-2; no reliable D call. With 3 bases removed from V and 4 bases from J, the gap between germline ends came to 6 bases. CDR1 DFQATT and CDR2 SNEGSKA come from the germline V gene (reference sequence). This CDR3 is 11 amino acids long. In DNA form, the CDR3 reads TGCAGTGCTAGGTTTCCCTATGGCTACACCTTC. Its translation: CSARFPYGYTF.

Details on this clonotype: This sequence may be a read error, since a much larger clone differs from it by one base. The J gene is TRBJ2-5, the V gene TRBV20-1; 9 nucleotides line up with TRBD1. The CDR3 covers 16 residues. The V gene end was trimmed by 4 bases and the J gene end by 3 bases; junction bases not matched to a gene: 12. Germline CDR1 is DFQATT and CDR2 is SNEGSKA (reference sequence). CDR3 sequence: CSANRDRAGTKETQYF. The DNA for the CDR3 is TGCAGTGCTAACCGGGACAGGGCGGGAACAAAAGAGACCCAGTACTTC.

Many counts were recorded for this clonotype. The chain has TRBV7-8 and TRBJ1-1; D is unresolved. V shed 5 bases and J shed 3 bases, with 10 bases lying between them. CDR1 is SGHVS and CDR2 is FQNEAQ in the germline V gene. This CDR3 has 13 residues. Here the CDR3 reads CASSPVPDTEAFF. CDR3 nucleotide sequence: TGTGCCAGCAGCCCAGTGCCCGACACTGAAGCTTTCTTT. Complete variable domain (other parts from reference TRBV7-8 and TRBJ1-1): GAGVSQSPRYKVAKRGQDVALRCDPISGHVSLFWYQQALGQGPEFLTYFQNEAQLDKSGLPSDRFFAERPEGSVSTLKIQRTQQEDSAVYLCASSPVPDTEAFFGQGTRLTVV.

This clonotype was counted many times. This chain joins TRBV2 and TRBJ1-2, with D maybe TRBD1 (6 bases). The CDR3 extends over 13 amino acids. Germline loops: CDR1 SNHLY, CDR2 FYNNEI. V was shortened by 9 bases and J by 6 bases, with 17 bases between the two germline ends. The CDR3 region has the DNA TGTGCCAGTGAGGGGATTAGGGACAATGGCTACACCTTC. This codes for CASEGIRDNGYTF.

The J gene is TRBJ2-3, the V gene TRBV20-1, with D maybe TRBD1 (5 bases). This CDR3 is built from 13 residues. CDR1 DFQATT and CDR2 SNEGSKA come from the germline V gene (reference sequence). The V end lost 6 bases, the J end lost 6 bases, and 16 bases lay between the germline ends. The CDR3 region is CSAPEQEKDTQYF. CDR3 nucleotides: TGCAGTGCCCCGGAACAGGAGAAGGATACGCAGTATTTT.

This clonotype was counted ten times or more. The rearrangement uses TRBV6-1 and TRBJ2-7, with TRBD1 matching over 8 bases. Germline CDR1 is MNHNS and CDR2 is SASEGT. V shed 6 bases and J 6 bases; nucleotides not matched to a gene: 7. The CDR3 extends over 13 amino acids. CDR3 sequence reads: CASRLQGAGEQYV. The CDR3 DNA follows: TGTGCCAGCAGACTTCAGGGGGCAGGCGAGCAGTACGTC.

This clonotype was seen just once. The V gene is TRBV9, the J gene TRBJ2-1; 9 positions agree with TRBD2. CDR1 is SGDLS, CDR2 YYNGEE, per germline. The CDR3 spans 13 residues. With V trimmed by 4 bases and J by 7 bases, 3 bases remained unmatched. CDR3 amino acids: CASSKAGGNEQFF. For the CDR3, the DNA is TGTGCCAGCAGCAAGGCGGGGGGGAATGAGCAGTTCTTC.

In this sample, this clonotype turned up many times. The rearrangement joins TRBV6-5 to TRBJ1-4; possible D gene TRBD1, 6 bases. With 6 bases removed from V and 3 bases from J, the gap between germline ends came to 20 bases. Germline V gene data show CDR1 as MNHEY and CDR2 as SVGAGI. CDR3 size: 17 residues. The CDR3 DNA reads as TGTGCCAGCAGACCCCAGGGACATGCGTCGGCTAATGAAAAACTGTTTTTT. Encoded protein: CASRPQGHASANEKLFF.

This clonotype was seen repeatedly, ten times or more. This chain uses TRBV7-2 with TRBJ2-3, with a possible D match to TRBD1 (6 bases). Per germline, CDR1 SGHTA and CDR2 FQGNSA. Trimming pared 5 bases from V and 6 bases from J, leaving 15 bases between. The CDR3 has 14 residues. The CDR3 is CASSPQGMGDTQYF. CDR3 coding DNA: TGTGCCAGCAGCCCGCAGGGGATGGGTGATACGCAGTATTTT.

There are many counts of this clonotype. The V call is TRBV3-1, the J call TRBJ1-5; 7 bases fit TRBD1. CDR3 size: 13 residues. Germline CDR1 reads LGHDT; CDR2 reads YNNKEL (reference sequence). V was pared by 1 base and J by 9 bases, with 3 bases of the junction left unmatched. CDR3 region: CASSQGQGWPQHF. The CDR3 DNA reads TGTGCCAGCAGCCAAGGACAGGGTTGGCCCCAGCATTTT.

This clonotype was recorded many times. The V gene is TRBV11-2, the J gene TRBJ1-2; D perhaps matches TRBD1 (5 bases). V lost 3 bases to trimming and J lost 1 base, with 9 bases between them. Germline V lookup: CDR1 SGHAT, CDR2 FQNNGV. The CDR3 has 14 amino acids. CDR3 DNA: TGTGCCAGCAGCTTGGGGGGAGTTAACTATGGCTACACCTTC. This gives the protein CASSLGGVNYGYTF. The full variable domain, rest sourced from reference TRBV11-2 and TRBJ1-2, is EAGVAQSPRYKIIEKRQSVAFWCNPISGHATLYWYQQILGQGPKLLIQFQNNGVVDDSQLPKDRFSAERLKGVDSTLKIQPAKLEDSAVYLCASSLGGVNYGYTFGSGTRLTVV.

The sample holds a few counts of this clonotype. The rearrangement links TRBV6-2 or TRBV6-3 to TRBJ2-1; 15 bases fit TRBD2. From germline, CDR1 is MNHEY and CDR2 SVGEGT. There are 18 residues in the CDR3. Trimming removed 2 bases from V and 4 bases from J; junction bases left unmatched: 6. This CDR3 is CASSYTGTSGGLYNEQFF. The CDR3 DNA reads TGTGCCAGCAGTTACACGGGGACTAGCGGGGGGTTGTACAATGAGCAGTTCTTC.

This clonotype has ten or more counts. Germline and junction disagree at one end, which may indicate a read error. The chain recombines TRBV9 with TRBJ2-5; D gene unclear. In germline, CDR1 is SGDLS, CDR2 YYNGEE. The CDR3 length is 14 residues. CDR3 nucleotides: TGTGCCAGCAGCGTAGGGCTTTACCAAGAGACCCAGTCCTTC. Translating gives CASSVGLYQETQSF.

This clonotype was observed at least ten times. The CDR3 DNA sequence: TGTGCCAGCAGCTTGACTAGCGGGCAAGAGACCCAGTACTTC. As protein: CASSLTSGQETQYF. This sequence joins TRBV7-2 and TRBJ2-5, with TRBD2 identical over 10 bases. V shed 3 bases, J shed 2 bases, and the junction held 0 bases outside the gene matches. The CDR3 consists of 14 residues. Looked up from germline, CDR1 is SGHTA and CDR2 is FQGNSA.

Ten or more counts support this clonotype. This chain connects TRBV20-1 to TRBJ2-6; D assignment may be TRBD1 or TRBD2 (7 bases each). This CDR3 spans 17 amino acids. The germline V and J ends were trimmed by 6 bases and 4 bases, with 22 bases remaining between them. Germline assignment: CDR1 DFQATT and CDR2 SNEGSKA (reference sequence). CDR3 DNA sequence: TGCAGTGCCAGGGGGTACAGGGAGGGATCGGGGGCCAACGTCCTGACTTTC. Its translation is CSARGYREGSGANVLTF.

This clonotype was seen many times. The chain recombines TRBV25-1 with TRBJ1-2, with D unclear. Germline CDR1 and CDR2: MGHDK and SYGVNS. The length of the CDR3 is 12 residues. V was shortened by 8 bases and J by 8 bases, with 15 bases between the two germline ends. The CDR3 bases are TGTGCCAGCCGAGGGTTCTCGGGGGGCTACACCTTC. Translation: CASRGFSGGYTF.

Ten or more counts support this clonotype. This sequence joins TRBV5-1 and TRBJ2-1, with 10 nucleotides matching TRBD2. V lost 2 bases, J lost 1 base, and 9 bases stayed unmatched. The CDR3 has 18 amino acids. Germline-derived CDR1 and CDR2 are SGHRS and YFSETQ. The CDR3 here is CASSFSAGGRFSYNEQFF. CDR3 nucleotide sequence: TGCGCCAGCAGCTTCTCAGCGGGGGGGCGTTTTTCCTACAATGAGCAGTTCTTC.

Of note for this clonotype: A read error is possible here, since a much larger clone lies one base away. V is TRBV5-6 and J is TRBJ2-1; D may be TRBD2 (5 bases). The CDR3 has 15 amino acids. Trimming removed 6 bases at V and 8 bases at J, with 21 bases between. Germline V gene data show CDR1 as SGHDT and CDR2 as YYEEEE. This CDR3 is CASTARDTGIDEQFF. As DNA, the CDR3 is TGTGCCAGCACCGCGCGCGACACGGGAATCGATGAGCAGTTCTTC.